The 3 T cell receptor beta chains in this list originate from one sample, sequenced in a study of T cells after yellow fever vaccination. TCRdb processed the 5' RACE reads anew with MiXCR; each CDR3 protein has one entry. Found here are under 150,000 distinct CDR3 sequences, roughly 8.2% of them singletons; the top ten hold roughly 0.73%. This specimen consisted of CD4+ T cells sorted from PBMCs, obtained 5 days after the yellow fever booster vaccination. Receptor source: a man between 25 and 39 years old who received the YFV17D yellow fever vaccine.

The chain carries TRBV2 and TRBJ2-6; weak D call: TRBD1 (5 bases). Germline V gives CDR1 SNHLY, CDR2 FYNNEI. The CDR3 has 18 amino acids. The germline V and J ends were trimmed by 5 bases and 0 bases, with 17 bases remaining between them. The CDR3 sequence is CASSPLTGKSSGANVLTF. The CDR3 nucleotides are TGTGCCAGCAGTCCACTCACAGGAAAGAGCTCTGGGGCCAACGTCCTGACTTTC.

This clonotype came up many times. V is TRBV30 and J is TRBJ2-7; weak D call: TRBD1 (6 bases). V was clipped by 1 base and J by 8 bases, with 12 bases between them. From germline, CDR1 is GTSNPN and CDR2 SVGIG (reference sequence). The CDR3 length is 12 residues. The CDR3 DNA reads TGTGCCTGGAGTGCTCCACAGGGAAAGCAGTACTTC. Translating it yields CAWSAPQGKQYF.

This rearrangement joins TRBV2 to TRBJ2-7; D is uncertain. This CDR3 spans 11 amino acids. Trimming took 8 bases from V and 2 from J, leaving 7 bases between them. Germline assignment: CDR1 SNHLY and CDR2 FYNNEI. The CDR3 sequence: CASSGTYEQYF. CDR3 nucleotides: TGTGCCAGCTCAGGCACCTACGAGCAGTACTTC. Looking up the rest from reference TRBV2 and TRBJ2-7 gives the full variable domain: EPEVTQTPSHQVTQMGQEVILRCVPISNHLYFYWYRQILGQKVEFLVSFYNNEISEKSEIFDDQFSVERPDGSNFTLKIRSTKLEDSAMYFCASSGTYEQYFGPGTRLTVT.